This entry concerns a single TCR beta chain. The data belong to a study of blood T cell repertoires in COVID-19. At the level of the study: Some COVID-19 samples were acute and others convalescent; all came from the United States, Italy and Spain. Sources were T cells, B-cell-depleted T cells, or PBMCs; the material itself was cDNA or gDNA.

The authors' processing: Estimates of nucleated cell counts were drawn from the amplification of reference gene primers. Measured with immunoSEQ multiplex PCR; TCRdb has only the in-frame clones, and not every one. V and J calls and clone size are those listed in that table; D and trimming were worked out from the DNA. This sample has approximately 200,000 clones; 65% to 90% occur once, and the top ten carry roughly 10%. The CDR3 loop spans 16 amino acids. The V and J ends lost 4 bases and 5 bases respectively, with 20 bases between them. CDR1 is MDHEN, CDR2 SYDVKM, per germline. Either two negative PCRs, clearance, or symptom resolution qualified Cohort 3 donors as recovered.

The V gene is TRBV28, the J gene TRBJ1-2; D may be TRBD1 (5 bases). The sequenced sample consisted of PBMCs or T cells enriched from blood (not recorded which). The clonotype was recovered from a man aged 35 to 55 who had recovered from COVID-19. The CDR3 reads CASSYRDSKSSYGYTF. CDR3 nucleotides: TGTGCCAGCAGTTACCGGGACTCCAAAAGTTCGTATGGCTACACCTTC.